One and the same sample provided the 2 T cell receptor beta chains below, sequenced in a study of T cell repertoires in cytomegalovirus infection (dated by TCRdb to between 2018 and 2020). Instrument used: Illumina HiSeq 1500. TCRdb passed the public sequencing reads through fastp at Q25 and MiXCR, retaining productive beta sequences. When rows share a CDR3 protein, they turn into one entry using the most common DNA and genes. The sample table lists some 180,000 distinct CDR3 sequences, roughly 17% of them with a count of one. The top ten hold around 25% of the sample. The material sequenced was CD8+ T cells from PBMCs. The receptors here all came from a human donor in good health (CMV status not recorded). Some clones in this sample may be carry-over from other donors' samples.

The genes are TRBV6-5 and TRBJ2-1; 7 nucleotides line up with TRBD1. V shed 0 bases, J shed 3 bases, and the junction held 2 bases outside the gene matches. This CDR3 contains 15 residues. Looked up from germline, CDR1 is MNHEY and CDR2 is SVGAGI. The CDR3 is CASSYSTGSYNEQFF. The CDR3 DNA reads TGTGCCAGCAGTTACTCGACAGGGAGCTACAATGAGCAGTTCTTC.

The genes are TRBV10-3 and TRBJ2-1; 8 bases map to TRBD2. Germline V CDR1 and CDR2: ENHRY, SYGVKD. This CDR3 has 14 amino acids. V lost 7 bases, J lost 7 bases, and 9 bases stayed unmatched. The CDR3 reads CAIKPSGGGNEQFF. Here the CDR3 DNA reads TGTGCCATCAAACCCAGCGGGGGAGGGAATGAGCAGTTCTTC.